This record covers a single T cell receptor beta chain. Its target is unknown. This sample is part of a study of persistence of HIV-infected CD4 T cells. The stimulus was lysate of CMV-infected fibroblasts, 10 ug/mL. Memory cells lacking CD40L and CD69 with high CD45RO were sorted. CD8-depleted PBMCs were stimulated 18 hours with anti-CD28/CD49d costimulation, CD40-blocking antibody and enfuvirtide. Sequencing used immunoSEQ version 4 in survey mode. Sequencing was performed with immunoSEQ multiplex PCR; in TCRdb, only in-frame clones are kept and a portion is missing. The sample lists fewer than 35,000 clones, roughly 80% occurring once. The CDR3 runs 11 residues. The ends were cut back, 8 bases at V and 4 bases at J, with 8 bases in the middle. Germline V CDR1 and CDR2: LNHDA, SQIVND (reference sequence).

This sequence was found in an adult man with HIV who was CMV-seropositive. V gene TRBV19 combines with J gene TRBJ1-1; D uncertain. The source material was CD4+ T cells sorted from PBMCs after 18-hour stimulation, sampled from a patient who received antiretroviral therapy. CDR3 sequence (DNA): TGTGCCAGTGAAGATGGCACTGAAGCTTTCTTT. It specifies CASEDGTEAFF.